This T cell receptor (beta chain) was retrieved from a study of OX40 agonist ivuxolimab in advanced cancers. About the research overall: A partial response was reached by three patients: one with hepatocellular carcinoma and two with cutaneous melanoma.

Sequencing was performed with immunoSEQ multiplex PCR; in TCRdb, only in-frame clones are kept and a portion is missing. The repertoire includes under 95,000 clones, more than 75% of them detected once, and roughly 2.7% sits in the top ten. The sample consisted of CD4+ or CD8+ T cells sorted from blood, taken in a trial of the OX40 agonist ivuxolimab. This TCR derives from an adult with an advanced solid tumor such as melanoma, head and neck, liver or kidney cancer.

The DNA of the CDR3 is TGTGCCAGCAGTCCGGGGACAGAGACCCAGTACTTC. It is translated as CASSPGTETQYF. This chain joins TRBV28 and TRBJ2-5; perhaps D is TRBD1 or TRBD2 (5 bases each). V was shortened by 5 bases and J by 4 bases, with 8 bases between the two germline ends. CDR3 length equals 12 residues. Per germline, CDR1 MDHEN and CDR2 SYDVKM.